A selection of T cell receptor beta chains follows, all from one sample in a study of blood T cell repertoires in COVID-19. Sequenced by immunoSEQ multiplex PCR; TCRdb stores in-frame clones only, minus some. The top ten hold around 3.6% of the sample, which has roughly 280,000 clones, about 86% seen once. The sequencing input was peripheral blood. These TCRs come from a man aged 18 to 35 with active or convalescent COVID-19. Both conserved end residues are part of each CDR3. Each record gives: J gene, D gene, CDR3 length, V gene, clone size, CDR3 protein, CDR3 DNA. D genes are given only for firm matches. Rows give clone size only sometimes, using once, few, many, or a class for an expanded clone.

j_gene: TRBJ2-5
d_gene: .
len: 11
v_gene: TRBV24-1
abundance: .
CDR3aa: CATSDTETQYF
CDR3nt: TGTGCCACCAGTGATACTGAGACCCAGTACTTC

j_gene: TRBJ1-1
d_gene: .
len: 14
v_gene: TRBV19
abundance: .
CDR3aa: CASSKSGLNTEAFF
CDR3nt: TGTGCCAGTAGTAAAAGCGGCTTGAACACTGAAGCTTTCTTT

j_gene: TRBJ1-1
d_gene: .
len: 13
v_gene: TRBV3-1/TRBV3-2
abundance: .
CDR3aa: CASSQDAGGEAFF
CDR3nt: TGTGCCAGCAGCCAAGATGCGGGGGGCGAAGCTTTCTTT

j_gene: TRBJ1-1
d_gene: TRBD1
len: 13
v_gene: TRBV12-3/TRBV12-4
abundance: .
CDR3aa: CASTSGQGAEAFF
CDR3nt: TGTGCCAGCACCTCTGGACAGGGGGCTGAAGCTTTCTTT

j_gene: TRBJ1-1
d_gene: TRBD1
len: 13
v_gene: TRBV10-3
abundance: once
CDR3aa: CAIRTGGDTEAFF
CDR3nt: TGTGCCATCAGGACAGGGGGGGACACTGAAGCTTTCTTT

j_gene: TRBJ2-7
d_gene: .
len: 14
v_gene: TRBV7-2
abundance: .
CDR3aa: CASSSQGLGGEQYF
CDR3nt: TGTGCCAGCAGCTCGCAGGGCTTAGGGGGCGAGCAGTACTTC

j_gene: TRBJ1-2
d_gene: .
len: 14
v_gene: TRBV9
abundance: .
CDR3aa: CASSLASGGHGYTF
CDR3nt: TGTGCCAGCAGCCTGGCGTCCGGGGGGCACGGCTACACCTTC

j_gene: TRBJ2-7
d_gene: TRBD2
len: 18
v_gene: TRBV11-3
abundance: .
CDR3aa: CASSLVASWGLQNYEQYF
CDR3nt: TGTGCCAGCAGCTTAGTTGCATCGTGGGGACTACAAAATTACGAGCAGTACTTC

j_gene: TRBJ2-7
d_gene: .
len: 14
v_gene: TRBV11-3
abundance: .
CDR3aa: CASSIRGGSYEQYF
CDR3nt: TGTGCCAGCAGCATCAGGGGTGGCTCCTACGAGCAGTACTTC

j_gene: TRBJ2-5
d_gene: .
len: 13
v_gene: TRBV2
abundance: .
CDR3aa: CASGRDYQETQYF
CDR3nt: TGTGCCAGTGGAAGGGACTACCAAGAGACCCAGTACTTC

j_gene: TRBJ1-2
d_gene: .
len: 12
v_gene: TRBV24-1
abundance: .
CDR3aa: CATSDQAYGYTF
CDR3nt: TGTGCCACCAGTGATCAGGCCTATGGCTACACCTTC

j_gene: TRBJ2-5
d_gene: TRBD2
len: 19
v_gene: TRBV2
abundance: .
CDR3aa: CASSEGGGDPEGNQETQYF
CDR3nt: TGTGCCAGCAGTGAAGGGGGAGGGGATCCCGAGGGGAACCAAGAGACCCAGTACTTC

j_gene: TRBJ1-3
d_gene: TRBD1
len: 14
v_gene: TRBV9
abundance: once
CDR3aa: CASSDDRAGNTIYF
CDR3nt: TGTGCCAGCAGCGACGACAGGGCCGGAAACACCATATATTTT

j_gene: TRBJ2-1
d_gene: .
len: 18
v_gene: TRBV25-1
abundance: few
CDR3aa: CASSELNAGRLFYNEQFF
CDR3nt: TGTGCCAGCAGTGAATTGAATGCGGGGAGATTATTTTACAATGAGCAGTTCTTC

j_gene: TRBJ1-6
d_gene: .
len: 17
v_gene: TRBV4-2
abundance: .
CDR3aa: CASSQEQWSSYNSPLHF
CDR3nt: TGTGCCAGCAGCCAAGAGCAATGGAGCTCCTATAATTCACCCCTCCACTTT

j_gene: TRBJ2-2
d_gene: TRBD2
len: 17
v_gene: TRBV25-1
abundance: few
CDR3aa: CASSESSGSVYTGELFF
CDR3nt: TGTGCCAGCAGTGAGTCTAGCGGGAGCGTCTACACCGGGGAGCTGTTTTTT

j_gene: TRBJ2-1
d_gene: TRBD2
len: 13
v_gene: TRBV3-1/TRBV3-2
abundance: .
CDR3aa: CASSLAGGNEQFF
CDR3nt: TGTGCCAGCAGCCTAGCGGGGGGAAATGAGCAGTTCTTC

j_gene: TRBJ2-1
d_gene: TRBD2
len: 14
v_gene: TRBV9
abundance: .
CDR3aa: CASSVAASGSEQFF
CDR3nt: TGTGCCAGCAGCGTAGCTGCTAGCGGGAGTGAGCAGTTCTTC

j_gene: TRBJ1-5
d_gene: TRBD1
len: 15
v_gene: TRBV6-1
abundance: .
CDR3aa: CASTPTGGMDQPQHF
CDR3nt: TGTGCCAGCACTCCGACAGGGGGAATGGATCAGCCCCAGCATTTT

j_gene: TRBJ1-6
d_gene: .
len: 16
v_gene: TRBV19
abundance: .
CDR3aa: CASRPTGDGLNSPLHF
CDR3nt: TGTGCCAGTAGACCCACGGGGGACGGGCTTAATTCACCCCTCCACTTT

j_gene: TRBJ1-5
d_gene: .
len: 14
v_gene: TRBV7-8
abundance: .
CDR3aa: CASSLDISNQPQHF
CDR3nt: TGTGCCAGCAGCTTAGACATTAGCAATCAGCCCCAGCATTTT

j_gene: TRBJ2-7
d_gene: .
len: 11
v_gene: TRBV5-1
abundance: few
CDR3aa: CASSEAYEQYF
CDR3nt: TGCGCCAGCAGCGAGGCCTACGAGCAGTACTTC

j_gene: TRBJ1-5
d_gene: TRBD1
len: 12
v_gene: TRBV29-1
abundance: .
CDR3aa: CSVGQGGQPQHF
CDR3nt: TGCAGCGTTGGACAGGGAGGCCAGCCCCAGCATTTT

j_gene: TRBJ2-5
d_gene: TRBD2
len: 17
v_gene: TRBV5-1
abundance: .
CDR3aa: CASSFRAGGPAGETQYF
CDR3nt: TGCGCCAGCAGCTTCCGGGCGGGGGGCCCGGCGGGGGAGACCCAGTACTTC

j_gene: TRBJ1-1
d_gene: .
len: 14
v_gene: TRBV28
abundance: .
CDR3aa: CASSSRRKNTEAFF
CDR3nt: TGTGCCAGCAGTTCCAGGCGAAAGAACACTGAAGCTTTCTTT

j_gene: TRBJ2-1
d_gene: .
len: 10
v_gene: TRBV2
abundance: .
CDR3aa: CASRAQEQFF
CDR3nt: TGTGCCAGCAGGGCCCAAGAGCAGTTCTTC

j_gene: TRBJ2-5
d_gene: TRBD1
len: 13
v_gene: TRBV6-5
abundance: .
CDR3aa: CASRTGQQETQYF
CDR3nt: TGTGCCAGCAGGACGGGACAGCAAGAGACCCAGTACTTC

j_gene: TRBJ1-3
d_gene: TRBD1
len: 16
v_gene: TRBV18
abundance: .
CDR3aa: CASSLNRGRSGNTIYF
CDR3nt: TGTGCCAGCTCGCTGAACAGGGGAAGGTCTGGAAACACCATATATTTT

j_gene: TRBJ1-1
d_gene: .
len: 13
v_gene: TRBV5-1
abundance: once
CDR3aa: CASSLGSVTEAFF
CDR3nt: TGCGCCAGCAGCTTGGGCTCGGTCACTGAAGCTTTCTTT

j_gene: TRBJ2-2
d_gene: TRBD2
len: 18
v_gene: TRBV27
abundance: .
CDR3aa: CASSWGLAGWINTGELFF
CDR3nt: TGTGCCAGCAGTTGGGGACTAGCGGGATGGATAAACACCGGGGAGCTGTTTTTT

j_gene: TRBJ2-1
d_gene: .
len: 16
v_gene: TRBV3-1/TRBV3-2
abundance: .
CDR3aa: CASSQVSPGALNEQFF
CDR3nt: TGTGCCAGCAGCCAAGTGTCGCCGGGAGCTCTCAATGAGCAGTTCTTC

j_gene: TRBJ2-3
d_gene: TRBD2
len: 16
v_gene: TRBV12-5
abundance: .
CDR3aa: CASGLSLGTSTDTQYF
CDR3nt: TGTGCTAGTGGTTTGTCCCTTGGGACTAGTACAGATACGCAGTATTTT

j_gene: TRBJ1-5
d_gene: .
len: 18
v_gene: TRBV7-5
abundance: few
CDR3aa: CVRSIANGTGDGHQPQHF
CDR3nt: TGTGTCAGAAGCATAGCTAATGGGACAGGGGATGGTCATCAGCCCCAGCATTTT

j_gene: TRBJ1-6
d_gene: TRBD1
len: 15
v_gene: TRBV24-1
abundance: .
CDR3aa: CATDGRDQGDSPLHF
CDR3nt: TGTGCCACCGATGGCAGGGATCAGGGGGATTCACCCCTCCACTTT

j_gene: TRBJ2-7
d_gene: TRBD1
len: 14
v_gene: TRBV7-9
abundance: few
CDR3aa: CASSLVGQTYEQYF
CDR3nt: TGTGCCAGCAGCTTAGTGGGACAGACCTACGAGCAGTACTTC

j_gene: TRBJ2-6
d_gene: .
len: 14
v_gene: TRBV9
abundance: once
CDR3aa: CASSSDTRANVLTF
CDR3nt: TGTGCCAGCAGCTCGGACACCAGGGCCAACGTCCTGACTTTC

j_gene: TRBJ1-6
d_gene: .
len: 18
v_gene: TRBV7-2
abundance: .
CDR3aa: CASSRIQGPDPYNSPLHF
CDR3nt: TGTGCCAGCAGCCGCATCCAGGGTCCCGACCCCTATAATTCACCCCTCCACTTT

j_gene: TRBJ1-5
d_gene: TRBD1
len: 16
v_gene: TRBV10-3
abundance: few
CDR3aa: CAISESRTGENQPQHF
CDR3nt: TGTGCCATCAGTGAGTCAAGGACAGGCGAAAATCAGCCCCAGCATTTT

j_gene: TRBJ2-5
d_gene: TRBD2
len: 15
v_gene: TRBV28
abundance: .
CDR3aa: CASSLTSGTGGAQYF
CDR3nt: TGTGCCAGCAGTCTTACTAGCGGGACGGGGGGGGCCCAGTACTTC

j_gene: TRBJ2-5
d_gene: .
len: 17
v_gene: TRBV5-1
abundance: .
CDR3aa: CASSKSPYRDQQETQYF
CDR3nt: TGCGCCAGCAGCAAATCCCCTTACAGGGATCAACAAGAGACCCAGTACTTC

j_gene: TRBJ2-7
d_gene: .
len: 13
v_gene: TRBV19
abundance: .
CDR3aa: CASSQDTFYEQYF
CDR3nt: TGTGCCAGTAGCCAGGACACCTTCTACGAGCAGTACTTC

j_gene: TRBJ2-1
d_gene: .
len: 13
v_gene: TRBV18
abundance: .
CDR3aa: CASSPFRVNEQFF
CDR3nt: TGTGCCAGCTCACCGTTCAGGGTCAATGAGCAGTTCTTC

j_gene: TRBJ2-7
d_gene: .
len: 15
v_gene: TRBV11-3
abundance: .
CDR3aa: CASSLGGGGFYEQYF
CDR3nt: TGTGCCAGCAGCCTAGGAGGGGGGGGCTTCTACGAGCAGTACTTC

j_gene: TRBJ2-1
d_gene: TRBD2
len: 14
v_gene: TRBV7-2
abundance: .
CDR3aa: CASSYRLAGGLQFF
CDR3nt: TGTGCCAGCAGCTACCGGCTAGCGGGGGGTTTGCAGTTCTTC

j_gene: TRBJ2-7
d_gene: .
len: 11
v_gene: TRBV6-5
abundance: once
CDR3aa: CASSTHIEQYF
CDR3nt: TGTGCCAGCAGCACTCATATCGAGCAGTACTTC

j_gene: TRBJ2-1
d_gene: TRBD2
len: 17
v_gene: TRBV7-6
abundance: .
CDR3aa: CASSSDHGGSSYNEQFF
CDR3nt: TGTGCCAGCAGCTCCGACCACGGGGGGAGCTCCTACAATGAGCAGTTCTTC

j_gene: TRBJ1-6
d_gene: TRBD1
len: 17
v_gene: TRBV7-9
abundance: few
CDR3aa: CASSPREGTGYNSPLHF
CDR3nt: TGTGCCAGCAGCCCCCGGGAAGGGACAGGGTATAATTCACCCCTCCACTTT

j_gene: TRBJ1-2
d_gene: .
len: 14
v_gene: TRBV19
abundance: .
CDR3aa: CASTYVDTSYGYTF
CDR3nt: TGTGCCAGTACCTACGTGGACACATCCTATGGCTACACCTTC

j_gene: TRBJ2-7
d_gene: .
len: 14
v_gene: TRBV6-1
abundance: .
CDR3aa: CASSDPGTDYEQYF
CDR3nt: TGTGCCAGCAGTGATCCTGGGACTGACTACGAGCAGTACTTC

j_gene: TRBJ2-7
d_gene: .
len: 14
v_gene: TRBV9
abundance: few
CDR3aa: CASSVGQLSYEQYF
CDR3nt: TGTGCCAGCAGCGTAGGACAGCTCTCCTACGAGCAGTACTTC

j_gene: TRBJ2-7
d_gene: .
len: 13
v_gene: TRBV2
abundance: .
CDR3aa: CASGGGSSYEQYF
CDR3nt: TGTGCCAGCGGGGGCGGCAGTTCCTACGAGCAGTACTTC

j_gene: TRBJ1-2
d_gene: TRBD1
len: 13
v_gene: TRBV27
abundance: .
CDR3aa: CASRGTGAEGYTF
CDR3nt: TGTGCCAGCAGGGGGACAGGGGCGGAAGGCTACACCTTC

j_gene: TRBJ1-2
d_gene: .
len: 13
v_gene: TRBV18
abundance: .
CDR3aa: CASSPSEDYGYTF
CDR3nt: TGTGCCAGCTCACCATCCGAGGACTATGGCTACACCTTC

j_gene: TRBJ1-2
d_gene: .
len: 17
v_gene: TRBV7-2
abundance: .
CDR3aa: CASSLAARVPLNYGYTF
CDR3nt: TGTGCCAGCAGCTTAGCCGCCAGGGTTCCCCTGAACTATGGCTACACCTTC

j_gene: TRBJ1-2
d_gene: TRBD1
len: 14
v_gene: TRBV11-2
abundance: .
CDR3aa: CASSSTGGYYGYTF
CDR3nt: TGTGCCAGCAGCTCGACAGGGGGGTATTATGGCTACACCTTC

j_gene: TRBJ1-2
d_gene: .
len: 13
v_gene: TRBV28
abundance: once
CDR3aa: CASSYRSNYGYTF
CDR3nt: TGTGCCAGCAGTTACAGGTCTAACTATGGCTACACCTTC

j_gene: TRBJ2-7
d_gene: TRBD2
len: 17
v_gene: TRBV6-4
abundance: .
CDR3aa: CASSEGLADLSSYEQYF
CDR3nt: TGTGCCAGCAGTGAAGGACTAGCGGACCTGAGCTCCTACGAGCAGTACTTC

j_gene: TRBJ1-5
d_gene: .
len: 14
v_gene: TRBV15
abundance: .
CDR3aa: CATSRYDRNQPQHF
CDR3nt: TGTGCCACCAGCAGATATGACAGGAATCAGCCCCAGCATTTT

j_gene: TRBJ1-2
d_gene: .
len: 13
v_gene: TRBV5-1
abundance: few
CDR3aa: CASSLDSNYGYTF
CDR3nt: TGCGCCAGCAGCTTGGACAGTAACTATGGCTACACCTTC

j_gene: TRBJ1-6
d_gene: TRBD1
len: 15
v_gene: TRBV3-1/TRBV3-2
abundance: .
CDR3aa: CASSQGDRINSPLHF
CDR3nt: TGTGCCAGCAGCCAAGGGGACAGGATTAATTCACCCCTCCACTTT